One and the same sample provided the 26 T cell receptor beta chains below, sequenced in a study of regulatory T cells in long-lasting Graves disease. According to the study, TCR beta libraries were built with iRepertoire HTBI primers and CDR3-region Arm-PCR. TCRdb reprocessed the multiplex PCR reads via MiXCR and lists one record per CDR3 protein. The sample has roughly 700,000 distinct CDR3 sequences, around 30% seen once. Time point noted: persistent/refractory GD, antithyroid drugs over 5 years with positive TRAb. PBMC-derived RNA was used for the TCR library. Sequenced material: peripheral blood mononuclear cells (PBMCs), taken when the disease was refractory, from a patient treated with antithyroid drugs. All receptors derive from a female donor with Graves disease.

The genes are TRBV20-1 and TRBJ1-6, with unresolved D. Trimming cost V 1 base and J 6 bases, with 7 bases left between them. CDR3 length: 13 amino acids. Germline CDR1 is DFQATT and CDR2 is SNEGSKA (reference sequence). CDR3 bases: TGCAGTGCTAGAGGGTCTACTAATTCACCCCTCCACTTT. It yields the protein CSARGSTNSPLHF.

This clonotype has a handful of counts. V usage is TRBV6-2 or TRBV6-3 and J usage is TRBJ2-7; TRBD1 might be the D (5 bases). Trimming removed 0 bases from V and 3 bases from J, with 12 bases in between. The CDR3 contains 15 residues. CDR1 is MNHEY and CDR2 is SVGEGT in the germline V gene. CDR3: CASSYSNRGVYEQYF. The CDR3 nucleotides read TGTGCCAGCAGTTACTCGAATAGGGGTGTCTACGAGCAGTACTTC.

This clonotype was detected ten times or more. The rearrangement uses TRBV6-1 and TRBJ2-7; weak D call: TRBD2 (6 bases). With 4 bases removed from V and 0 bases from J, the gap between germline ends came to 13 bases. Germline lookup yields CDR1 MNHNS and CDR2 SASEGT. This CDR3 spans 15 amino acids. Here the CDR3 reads CASSGGDAYSYEQYF. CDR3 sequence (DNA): TGTGCCAGCAGTGGGGGGGACGCTTACTCCTACGAGCAGTACTTC.

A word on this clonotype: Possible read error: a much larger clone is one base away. The CDR3 DNA reads as TGTGCCAGCAGCCCACTCACAGGGAGAGCTTTCTTT. Translated, it gives CASSPLTGRAFF. The chain carries TRBV3-1 and TRBJ1-1; maybe TRBD1 (6 bases). Germline-derived CDR1 and CDR2 are LGHDT and YNNKEL (reference sequence). The CDR3 covers 12 residues. The V end was cut by 4 bases, the J end by 10 bases, with 13 bases between.

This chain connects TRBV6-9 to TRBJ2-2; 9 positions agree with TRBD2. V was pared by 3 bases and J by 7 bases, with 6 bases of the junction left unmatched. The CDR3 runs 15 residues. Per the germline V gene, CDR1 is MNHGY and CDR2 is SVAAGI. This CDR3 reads CASSYSGGRVGELFF. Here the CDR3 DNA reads TGTGCCAGCAGTTACTCTGGCGGGAGGGTCGGGGAGCTGTTTTTT.

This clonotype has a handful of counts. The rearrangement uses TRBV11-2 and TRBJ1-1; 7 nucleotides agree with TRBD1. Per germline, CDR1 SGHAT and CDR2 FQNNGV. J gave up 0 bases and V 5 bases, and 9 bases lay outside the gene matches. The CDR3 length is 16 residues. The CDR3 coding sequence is TGTGCCAGCAGCCGCGGGACAGCTATTATGAACACTGAAGCTTTCTTT. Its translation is CASSRGTAIMNTEAFF.

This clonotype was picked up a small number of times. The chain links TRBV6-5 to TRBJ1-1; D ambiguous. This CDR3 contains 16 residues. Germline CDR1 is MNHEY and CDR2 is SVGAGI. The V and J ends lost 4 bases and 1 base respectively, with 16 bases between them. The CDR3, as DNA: TGTGCCAGCAGTTCCTCAATGGGGTTGACGAACACTGAAGCTTTCTTT. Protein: CASSSSMGLTNTEAFF.

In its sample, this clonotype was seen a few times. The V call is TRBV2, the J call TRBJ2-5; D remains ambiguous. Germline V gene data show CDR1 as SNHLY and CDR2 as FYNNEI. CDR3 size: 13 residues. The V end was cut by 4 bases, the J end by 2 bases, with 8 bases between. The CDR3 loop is CASSGSLQETQYF. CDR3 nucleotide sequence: TGTGCCAGCAGTGGGTCGCTGCAAGAGACCCAGTACTTC.

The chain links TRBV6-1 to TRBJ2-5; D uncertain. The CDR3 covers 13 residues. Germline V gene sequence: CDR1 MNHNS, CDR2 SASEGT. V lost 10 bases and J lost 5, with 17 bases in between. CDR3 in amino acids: CATTFGVRETQYF. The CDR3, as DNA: TGTGCCACCACATTTGGGGTCAGGGAGACCCAGTACTTC.

The CDR3 DNA is TGTGCCAGTACCTGGGACAGGGGGCCAAATCAGCCCCAGCATTTT. Translating it yields CASTWDRGPNQPQHF. The chain is built from TRBV19 and TRBJ1-5; 12 bases map to TRBD1. The CDR3 loop spans 15 amino acids. V shed 7 bases, J shed 4 bases, and the junction held 5 bases outside the gene matches. The germline V gene encodes CDR1 LNHDA and CDR2 SQIVND (reference sequence). The variable domain in full, with the rest retrieved from reference TRBV19 and TRBJ1-5, is DGGITQSPKYLFRKEGQNVTLSCEQNLNHDAMYWYRQDPGQGLRLIYYSQIVNDFQKGDIAEGYSVSREKKESFPLTVTSAQKNPTAFYLCASTWDRGPNQPQHFGDGTRLSIL.

Written as DNA, the CDR3 is TGTGCCAGCAGCTCTTTCCCCTGGCGGGAGTTTTTGGGTGAGCAGTTCTTC. Translation: CASSSFPWREFLGEQFF. The chain is built from TRBV7-6 and TRBJ2-1; 7 bases are shared with TRBD2. The CDR3 has 17 residues. The J segment lost 9 bases and the V segment lost 4 bases, leaving 18 bases of the junction unmatched. CDR1 is SGHVS, CDR2 FNYEAQ, per germline.

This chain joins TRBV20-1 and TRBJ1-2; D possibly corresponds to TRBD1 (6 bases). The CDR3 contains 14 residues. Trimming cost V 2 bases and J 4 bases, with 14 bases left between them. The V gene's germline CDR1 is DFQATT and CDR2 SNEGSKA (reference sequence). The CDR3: CSARPPQGAYGYTF. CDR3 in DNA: TGCAGTGCTAGACCCCCACAGGGTGCCTATGGCTACACCTTC.

Here the CDR3 DNA reads TGTGCCTGGATGAAGGGGAGGGGTGGAGCTTTCTTT. Translating it yields CAWMKGRGGAFF. This chain uses TRBV30 with TRBJ1-1, with D perhaps TRBD1 (5 bases). Germline V gives CDR1 GTSNPN, CDR2 SVGIG (reference sequence). There are 12 residues in the CDR3. Trimming cost V 4 bases and J 10 bases, with 16 bases left between them.

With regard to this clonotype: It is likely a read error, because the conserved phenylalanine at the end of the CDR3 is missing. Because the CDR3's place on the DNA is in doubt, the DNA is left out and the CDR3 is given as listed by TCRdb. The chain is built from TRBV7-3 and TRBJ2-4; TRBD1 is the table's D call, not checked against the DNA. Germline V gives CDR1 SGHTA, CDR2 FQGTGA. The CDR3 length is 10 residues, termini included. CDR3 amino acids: CASSSRVELG.

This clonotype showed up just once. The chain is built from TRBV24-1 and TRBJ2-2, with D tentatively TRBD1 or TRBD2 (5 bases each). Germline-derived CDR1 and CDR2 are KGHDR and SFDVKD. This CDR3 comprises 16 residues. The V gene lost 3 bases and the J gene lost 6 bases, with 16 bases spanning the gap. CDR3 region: CATSDPRAGDAGELFF. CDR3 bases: TGTGCCACCAGTGATCCCCGGGCTGGGGACGCCGGGGAGCTGTTTTTT.

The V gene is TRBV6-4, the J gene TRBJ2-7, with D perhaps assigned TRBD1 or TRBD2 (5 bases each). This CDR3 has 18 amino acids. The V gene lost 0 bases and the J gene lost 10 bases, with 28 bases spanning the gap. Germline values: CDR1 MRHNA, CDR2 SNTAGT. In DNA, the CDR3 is TGTGCCAGCAGTGACTCGCTTCGTCCGGGACCCCAGGTTTTTCGTCAGTACTTC. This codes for CASSDSLRPGPQVFRQYF.

In nucleotides, the CDR3 is TGCAGCGTTGAAGCCGGGACTAGCGGTCTAGGGTACACCGGGGAGCTGTTTTTT. This gives the protein CSVEAGTSGLGYTGELFF. The chain employs TRBV29-1 and TRBJ2-2, with 11 bases aligning to TRBD2. Unmatched junction bases numbered 10, after V lost 1 base and J lost 3 bases. The CDR3 spans 18 residues. The V gene's germline CDR1 is SQVTM and CDR2 ANQGSEA.

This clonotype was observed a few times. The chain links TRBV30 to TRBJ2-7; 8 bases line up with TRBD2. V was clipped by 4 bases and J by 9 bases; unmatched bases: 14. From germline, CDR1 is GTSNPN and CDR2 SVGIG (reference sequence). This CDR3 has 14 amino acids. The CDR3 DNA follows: TGTGCCTGGACCAACGCAGGGTACCGGGGGGGGCAGTACTTC. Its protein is CAWTNAGYRGGQYF.

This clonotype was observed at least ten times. In nucleotides, the CDR3 is TGTGCCAGCAGTCGTGACAGGGCGAACACCGGGGAGCTGTTTTTT. This encodes CASSRDRANTGELFF. This rearrangement joins TRBV11-2 to TRBJ2-2, with 7 bases that match TRBD1. The CDR3 consists of 15 residues. Germline V gives CDR1 SGHAT, CDR2 FQNNGV. The J segment lost 0 bases and the V segment lost 6 bases, leaving 4 bases of the junction unmatched.

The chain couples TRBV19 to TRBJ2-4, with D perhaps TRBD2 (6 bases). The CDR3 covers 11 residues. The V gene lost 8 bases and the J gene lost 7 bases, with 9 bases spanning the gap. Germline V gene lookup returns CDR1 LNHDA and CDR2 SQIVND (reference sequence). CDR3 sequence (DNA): TGTGCCAGTCGCGCGGGGAACATTCAGTACTTC. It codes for CASRAGNIQYF.

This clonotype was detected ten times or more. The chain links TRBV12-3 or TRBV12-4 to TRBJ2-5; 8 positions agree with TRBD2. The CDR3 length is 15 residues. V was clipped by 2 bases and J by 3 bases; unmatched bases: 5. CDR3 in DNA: TGTGCCAGCAGTTTATCCAGCGGGAGCAAAGAGACCCAGTACTTC. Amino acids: CASSLSSGSKETQYF.

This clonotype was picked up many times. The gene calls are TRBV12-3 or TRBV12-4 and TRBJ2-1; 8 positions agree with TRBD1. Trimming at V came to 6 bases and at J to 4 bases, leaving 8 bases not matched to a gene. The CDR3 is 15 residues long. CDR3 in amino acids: CASSSTGAGYNEQFF. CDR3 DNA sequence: TGTGCCAGCAGCTCGACAGGGGCAGGATACAATGAGCAGTTCTTC.

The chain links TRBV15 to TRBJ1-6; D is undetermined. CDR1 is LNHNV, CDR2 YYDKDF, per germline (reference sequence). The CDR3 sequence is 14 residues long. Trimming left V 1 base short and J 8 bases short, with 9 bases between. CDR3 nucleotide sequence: TGTGCCACCAGCAGAGCACCAGGTTATTCACCCCTCCACTTT. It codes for CATSRAPGYSPLHF.

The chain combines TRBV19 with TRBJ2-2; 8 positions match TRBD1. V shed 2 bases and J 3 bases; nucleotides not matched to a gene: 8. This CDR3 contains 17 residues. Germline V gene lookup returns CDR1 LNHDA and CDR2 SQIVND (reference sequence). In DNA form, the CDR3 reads TGTGCCAGTAGTATAAAGGCAGGGGGCACTTACACCGGGGAGCTGTTTTTT. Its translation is CASSIKAGGTYTGELFF.

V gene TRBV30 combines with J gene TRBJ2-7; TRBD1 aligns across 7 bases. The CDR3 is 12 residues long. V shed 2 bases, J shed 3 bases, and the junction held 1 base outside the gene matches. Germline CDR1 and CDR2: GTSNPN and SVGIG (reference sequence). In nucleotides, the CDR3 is TGTGCCTGGAGTCAGGGGGTCTACGAGCAGTACTTC. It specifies CAWSQGVYEQYF. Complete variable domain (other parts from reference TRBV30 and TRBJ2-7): SQTIHQWPATLVQPVGSPLSLECTVEGTSNPNLYWYRQAAGRGLQLLFYSVGIGQISSEVPQNLSASRPQDRQFILSSKKLLLSDSGFYLCAWSQGVYEQYFGPGTRLTVT.

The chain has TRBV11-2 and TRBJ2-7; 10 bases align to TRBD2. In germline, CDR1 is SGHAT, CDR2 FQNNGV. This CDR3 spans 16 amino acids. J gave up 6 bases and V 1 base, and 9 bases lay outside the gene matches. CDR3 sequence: CASSLGASGSVSEQYF. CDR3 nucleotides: TGTGCCAGCAGCTTAGGGGCTAGCGGGAGTGTGAGCGAGCAGTACTTC.